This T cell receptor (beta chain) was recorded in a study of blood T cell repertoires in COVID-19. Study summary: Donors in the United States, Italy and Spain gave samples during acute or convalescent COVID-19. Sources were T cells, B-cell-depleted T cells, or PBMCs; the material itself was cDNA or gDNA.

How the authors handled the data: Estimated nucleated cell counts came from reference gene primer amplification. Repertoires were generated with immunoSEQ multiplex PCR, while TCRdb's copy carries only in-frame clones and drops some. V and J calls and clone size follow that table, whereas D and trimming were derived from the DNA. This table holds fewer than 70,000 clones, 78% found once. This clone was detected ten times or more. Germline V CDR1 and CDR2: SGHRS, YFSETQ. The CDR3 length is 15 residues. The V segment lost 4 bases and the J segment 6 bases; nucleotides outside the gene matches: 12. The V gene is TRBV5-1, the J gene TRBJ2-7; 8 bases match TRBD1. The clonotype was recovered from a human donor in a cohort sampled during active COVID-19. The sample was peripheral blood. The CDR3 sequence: CASSASGGNIGEQYF. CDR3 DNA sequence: TGCGCCAGCAGCGCGTCAGGGGGCAATATCGGCGAGCAGTACTTC.